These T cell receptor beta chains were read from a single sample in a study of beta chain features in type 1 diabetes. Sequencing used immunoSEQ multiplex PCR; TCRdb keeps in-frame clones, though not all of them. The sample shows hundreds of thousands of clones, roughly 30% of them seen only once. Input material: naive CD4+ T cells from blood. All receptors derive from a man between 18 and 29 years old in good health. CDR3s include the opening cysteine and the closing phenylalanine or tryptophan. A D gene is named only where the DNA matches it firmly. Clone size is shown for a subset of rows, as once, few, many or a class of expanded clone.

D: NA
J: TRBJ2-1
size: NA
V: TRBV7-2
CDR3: CASSPDSSSYNEQFF
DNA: TGTGCCAGCAGCCCTGACTCCAGCTCCTACAATGAGCAGTTCTTC

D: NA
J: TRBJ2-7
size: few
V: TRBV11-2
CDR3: CASSLTGRAYEQYF
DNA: TGTGCCAGCAGCTTAACAGGACGGGCCTACGAGCAGTACTTC

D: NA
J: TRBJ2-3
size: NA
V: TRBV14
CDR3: CASSQGLSTDTQYF
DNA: TGTGCCAGCAGCCAGGGTCTTAGCACAGATACGCAGTATTTT

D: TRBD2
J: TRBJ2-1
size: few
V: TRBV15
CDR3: CATSRDSSSSGRVSYNEQFF
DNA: TGTGCCACCAGCAGAGATTCCAGTTCCAGCGGGAGGGTATCCTACAATGAGCAGTTCTTC

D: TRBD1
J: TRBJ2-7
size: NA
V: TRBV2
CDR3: CASRPDAGGTSYEQYF
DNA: TGTGCCAGCAGGCCTGACGCAGGGGGAACCTCCTACGAGCAGTACTTC

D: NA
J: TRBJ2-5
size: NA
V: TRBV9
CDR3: CASSVGGNQETQYF
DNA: TGTGCCAGCAGCGTCGGCGGGAACCAAGAGACCCAGTACTTC

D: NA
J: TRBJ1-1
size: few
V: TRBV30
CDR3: CAWSEGMNTEAFF
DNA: TGTGCCTGGAGTGAGGGCATGAACACTGAAGCTTTCTTT

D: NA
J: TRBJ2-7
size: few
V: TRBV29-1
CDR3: CSVEFSYEQYF
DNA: TGCAGCGTTGAGTTTAGCTACGAGCAGTACTTC

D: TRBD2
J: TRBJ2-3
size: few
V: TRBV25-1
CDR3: CASKREEADTQYF
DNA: TGTGCCAGCAAGCGGGAGGAAGCAGATACGCAGTATTTT

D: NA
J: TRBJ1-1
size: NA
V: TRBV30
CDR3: CAWSPGQPEAFF
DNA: TGTGCCTGGAGCCCCGGACAGCCTGAAGCTTTCTTT

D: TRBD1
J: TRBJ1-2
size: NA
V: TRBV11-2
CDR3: CASSFGQGEKGYGYTF
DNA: TGTGCCAGCAGCTTTGGACAGGGAGAAAAGGGCTATGGCTACACCTTC

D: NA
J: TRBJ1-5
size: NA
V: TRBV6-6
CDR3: CASSHDGADQPQHF
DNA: TGTGCCAGCAGTCATGACGGGGCGGATCAGCCCCAGCATTTT

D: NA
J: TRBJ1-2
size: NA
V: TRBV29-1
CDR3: CSVGENLGGYTF
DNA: TGCAGCGTTGGAGAGAACTTAGGGGGCTACACCTTC

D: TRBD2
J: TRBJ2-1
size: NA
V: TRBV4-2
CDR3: CASSQGTSGRYNEQFF
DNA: TGTGCCAGCAGCCAGGGGACTAGCGGACGATACAATGAGCAGTTCTTC

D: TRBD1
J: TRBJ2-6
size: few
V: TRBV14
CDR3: CASSQTDRGFPGANVLTF
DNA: TGTGCCAGCAGCCAGACCGACAGGGGGTTCCCTGGGGCCAACGTCCTGACTTTC

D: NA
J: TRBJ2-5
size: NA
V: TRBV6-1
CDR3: CASSHRGGETQYF
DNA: TGTGCCAGCAGTCACAGGGGGGGTGAGACCCAGTACTTC

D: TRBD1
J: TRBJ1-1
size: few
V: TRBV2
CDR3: CASSENRGFTEAFF
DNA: TGTGCCAGCAGTGAAAACAGGGGTTTCACTGAAGCTTTCTTT

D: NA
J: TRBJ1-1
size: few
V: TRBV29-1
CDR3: CSGVPSMLWTEAFF
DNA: TGCAGCGGGGTCCCATCCATGTTATGGACTGAAGCTTTCTTT

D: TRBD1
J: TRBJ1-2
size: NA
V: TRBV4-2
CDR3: CASSQEQGVFGYTF
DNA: TGTGCCAGCAGCCAAGAGCAGGGGGTCTTCGGCTACACCTTC

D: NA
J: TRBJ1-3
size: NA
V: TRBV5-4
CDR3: CASSLKLLLRNTIYF
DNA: TGTGCCAGCAGCTTGAAGTTACTTCTTCGAAACACCATATATTTT

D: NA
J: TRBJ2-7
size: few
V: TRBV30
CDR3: CAWSAQASYEQYF
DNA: TGTGCCTGGAGTGCACAGGCTTCCTACGAGCAGTACTTC

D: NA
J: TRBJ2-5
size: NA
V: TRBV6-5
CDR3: CASSYSTGVSETQYF
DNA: TGTGCCAGCAGTTACTCCACGGGAGTCAGTGAGACCCAGTACTTC

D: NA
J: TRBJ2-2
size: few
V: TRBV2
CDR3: CASSGDTGELFF
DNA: TGTGCCAGCAGTGGTGACACCGGGGAGCTGTTTTTT

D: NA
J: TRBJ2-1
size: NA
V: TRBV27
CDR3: CASRRDYNEQFF
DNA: TGTGCCAGCAGACGGGACTACAATGAGCAGTTCTTC

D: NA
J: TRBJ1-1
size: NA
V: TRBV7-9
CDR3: CAAPTLRQENTEAFF
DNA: TGTGCCGCCCCCACGCTCAGACAGGAGAACACTGAAGCTTTCTTT

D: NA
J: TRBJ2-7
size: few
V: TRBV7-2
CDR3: CASGDKNSYEQYF
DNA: TGTGCCAGCGGAGACAAAAACTCCTACGAGCAGTACTTC

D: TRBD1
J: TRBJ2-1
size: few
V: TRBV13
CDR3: CASSAIRDRANEQFF
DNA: TGTGCCAGCAGCGCGATCCGGGACAGGGCCAATGAGCAGTTCTTC

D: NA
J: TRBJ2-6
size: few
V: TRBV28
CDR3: CASMMASQGSGANVLTF
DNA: TGTGCCAGCATGATGGCCTCACAGGGATCTGGGGCCAACGTCCTGACTTTC

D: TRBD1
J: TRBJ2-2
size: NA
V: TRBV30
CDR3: CAWRTGTGVTGELFF
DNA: TGTGCCTGGAGGACCGGGACAGGGGTCACCGGGGAGCTGTTTTTT

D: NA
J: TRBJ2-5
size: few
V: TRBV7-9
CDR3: CASSLGAANGYF
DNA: TGTGCCAGCAGCTTAGGAGCCGCCAATGGGTACTTC

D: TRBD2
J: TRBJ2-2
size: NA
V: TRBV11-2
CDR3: CASRRAGAPLGELFF
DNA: TGTGCCAGCAGACGAGCGGGAGCCCCGTTAGGGGAGCTGTTTTTT

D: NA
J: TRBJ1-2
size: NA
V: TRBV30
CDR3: CAWSTTHANYGYTF
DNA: TGTGCCTGGAGTACAACCCACGCTAACTATGGCTACACCTTC

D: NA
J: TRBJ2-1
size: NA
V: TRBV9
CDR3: CASSRPGSRRQFF
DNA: TGTGCCAGCAGCCGCCCTGGGAGCCGCAGGCAGTTCTTC

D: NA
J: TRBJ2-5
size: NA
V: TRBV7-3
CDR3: CASSRRFQETQYF
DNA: TGTGCCAGCAGCCGCAGATTCCAAGAGACCCAGTACTTC

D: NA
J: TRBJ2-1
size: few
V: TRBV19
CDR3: CASSLSSYNEQFF
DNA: TGTGCCAGTAGCCTGAGCTCCTACAATGAGCAGTTCTTC